This TCR beta chain was profiled in a study of beta chain features in type 1 diabetes (dated by TCRdb to the late 2010s). About the study as a whole: No differences in mean age, gender distribution, total cell number or subset yield were found between patients and healthy donors. A total of 85 million to 140 million sorted cells were examined across all samples, and the number of cells per subset was strongly correlated with RNA yield. The study compared TCRB repertoires of sorted circulating CD4+ T cell subsets between recently diagnosed type 1 diabetes patients and matched healthy donors. Whereas all 30 or so donors provided naive and central memory subsets, regulatory and stem cell-like memory subsets were isolated from just 8 patients and roughly eight healthy donors.

Each donor gave one peripheral blood draw, averaging approximately 110 mL, which was collected into heparinised tubes. A BD FACSAria II was used to sort naive, central memory, regulatory and stem cell-like memory CD4+ T cells with a panel that included CD45RO, CCR7, CD25, CD127, CD95 and CD27. Every sorted population had a purity above 98%. PBMCs were isolated right away by Lymphoprep density gradient centrifugation and were stained directly, without culture. To minimize batch effects, samples were stained and sorted in pairs, one healthy donor with one patient per experiment. The paper's findings and limits, for the study overall: Because the HLA sub-analyses included only small numbers of individuals, any influence of HLA type on TCRB rearrangement was left unresolved. In all four CD4+ subsets, TCRB CDR3 length was moderately but significantly shorter in type 1 diabetes patients. At VDJ recombination sites, patients with type 1 diabetes made fewer insertions and deleted more nucleotides, a pattern implying thymic rearrangement abnormalities. Naive, central memory and regulatory TCRB repertoires appeared to be more alike among patients than among healthy donors. Because cDNA rather than genomic DNA was sequenced, highly expressing activated cells could have been over-represented, although no difference in activation and CD3 levels was found between groups. PCR might favor shorter templates, but patient and control samples were amplified and corrected together, so any skew would affect both groups equally.

The CDR3 contains 13 residues, cysteine and phenylalanine counted. This entry keeps only the CDR3 DNA: 39 bases, framed from base 1. The germline V gene provides CDR1 SQVTM and CDR2 ANQGSEA. V lost 0 bases and J lost 8 bases; the stretch between them is 13 bases long. As for this clone: Its recognized antigen is unknown. No much larger clone is present one base from it, and per-base qualities are unavailable.

The High Capacity cDNA Reverse Transcription Kit was used to reverse transcribe all of the isolated RNA, meaning that expressed TCRB transcripts were what got sequenced. Deep immunoSEQ sequencing was applied to naive, central memory and regulatory T cell samples, giving an average of roughly 3.5 million total reads per sample. Sorted cells were lysed in RLT buffer and RNA was extracted with DNase-treated RNeasy Micro or Mini kits, depending on cell number. To prevent cross-contamination, each cell subset was processed individually, whereas patient and healthy donor samples were processed jointly. The immunoSEQ multiplex PCR was used to amplify TCRB sequences from cDNA, yielding 87-bp fragments that span the CDR3 region. The amplicons were sequenced using the Illumina HiSeq platform. On the authors' methods: Synthetic template baselines were used to correct PCR bias computationally, reads within Hamming distance 2 were collapsed, and singletons that could not be merged were discarded. Reads were aligned against IMGT to assign V, D and J genes, CDR3 length and insertions or deletions at six rearrangement sites. Within each subset, clonotype counts were normalized to the number of sorted cells before true diversity and Gini coefficients were calculated with the tcR R package. The overlap coefficient, calculated on TCRB nucleotide sequences, was used to quantify repertoire sharing. In its TCRdb copy, this immuneACCESS table keeps in-frame sequences only and misses some clones. Where compared with another copy, unresolved V genes explain less than half of these, and the others have no known cause. The DNA was the basis for D and trimming; V, J and clone size are from that table. The sample yields around 100,000 clones; about 26% were counted once. The ten largest clones take up more than 0.45% of the sample.

Material: central memory CD4+ T cells from blood. This chain joins TRBV29-1 to TRBJ1-2, with a weak D call of TRBD1 (6 bases match). The source of this sequence is a young woman with type 1 diabetes. For the CDR3, the sequence is CSVEDWQGRGYTF. Read as DNA, the sequence is TGCAGCGTTGAAGATTGGCAGGGGAGAGGCTACACCTTC. When the CDR3 is completed using the reference TRBV29-1 and TRBJ1-2 genes on either side, the full variable domain is SAVISQKPSRDICQRGTSLTIQCQVDSQVTMMFWYRQQPGQSLTLIATANQGSEATYESGFVIDKFPISRPNLTFSTLTVSNMSPEDSSIYLCSVEDWQGRGYTFGSGTRLTVV.